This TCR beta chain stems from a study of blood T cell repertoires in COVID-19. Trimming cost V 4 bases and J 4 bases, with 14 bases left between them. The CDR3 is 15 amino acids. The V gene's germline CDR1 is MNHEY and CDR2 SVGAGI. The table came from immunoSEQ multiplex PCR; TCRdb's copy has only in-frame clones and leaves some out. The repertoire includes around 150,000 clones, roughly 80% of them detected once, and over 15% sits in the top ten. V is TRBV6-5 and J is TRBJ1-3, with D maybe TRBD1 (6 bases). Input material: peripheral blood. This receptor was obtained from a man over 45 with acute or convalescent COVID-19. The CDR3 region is CASSFRGGRGNTIYF. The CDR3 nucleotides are TGTGCCAGCAGTTTCAGGGGTGGAAGAGGAAACACCATATATTTT.